This T cell receptor (beta chain) was captured in a study of monozygotic twins with cystic fibrosis. The germline V gene encodes CDR1 SGHAT and CDR2 FQNNGV. The CDR3 covers 15 residues. V lost 4 bases to trimming and J lost 5 bases; unmatched junction nucleotides: 10. Sequencing was performed with immunoSEQ multiplex PCR; in TCRdb, only in-frame clones are kept and a portion is missing. The profile covers 30,000 to 40,000 clones, with approximately 67% appearing a single time and under 0.9% taken by the ten largest. The study, taken as a whole, reports: J usage was most co-twin-similar in 8 of 16 pairs, V in 13. Low clonality (median about 0.0095) suggested a mostly naive repertoire. Nucleotide-identical clonotype sharing was significantly higher within monozygotic CF twin pairs than between unrelated CF individuals. Age, concordance and disease severity did not associate with shared CDR3 numbers.

A note on this clone: As yet, its antigen is unknown.

Sequencing input: blood. This clonotype originated in a girl aged 10-17 years with cystic fibrosis. V and J are TRBV11-2 and TRBJ2-7, with TRBD2 matching over 8 bases. CDR3 loop: CASSWSGRRGDEQYV. The DNA for the CDR3 is TGTGCCAGCAGCTGGTCAGGGAGGCGGGGGGACGAGCAGTACGTC.